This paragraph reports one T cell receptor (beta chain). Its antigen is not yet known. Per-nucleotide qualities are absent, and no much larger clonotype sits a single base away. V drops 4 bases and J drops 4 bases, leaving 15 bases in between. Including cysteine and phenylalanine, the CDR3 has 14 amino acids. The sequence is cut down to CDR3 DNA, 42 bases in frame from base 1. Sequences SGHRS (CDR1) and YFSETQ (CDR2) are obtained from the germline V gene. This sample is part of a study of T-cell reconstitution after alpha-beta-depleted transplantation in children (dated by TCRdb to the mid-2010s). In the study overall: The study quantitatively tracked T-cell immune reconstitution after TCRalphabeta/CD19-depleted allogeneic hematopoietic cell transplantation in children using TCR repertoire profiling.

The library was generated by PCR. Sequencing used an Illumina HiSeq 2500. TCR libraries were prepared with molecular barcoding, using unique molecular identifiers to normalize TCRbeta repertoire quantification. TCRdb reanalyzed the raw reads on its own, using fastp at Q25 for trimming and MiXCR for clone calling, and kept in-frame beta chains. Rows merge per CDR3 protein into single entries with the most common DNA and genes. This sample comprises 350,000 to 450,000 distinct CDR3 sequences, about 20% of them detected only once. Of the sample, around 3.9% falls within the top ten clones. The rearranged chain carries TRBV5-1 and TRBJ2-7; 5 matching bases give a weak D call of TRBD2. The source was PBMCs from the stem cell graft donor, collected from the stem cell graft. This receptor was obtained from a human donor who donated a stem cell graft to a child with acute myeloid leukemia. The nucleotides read TGCGCCAGCAGCAACCCTGCGGGTTCGTACGAGCAGTACTTC. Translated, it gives CASSNPAGSYEQYF.